What follows is one T cell receptor beta chain and its context. This sample is drawn from a study of T-cell reconstitution after alpha-beta-depleted transplantation in children. The TCRbeta library was prepared with unique molecular identifiers. TCRdb re-derived calls from the PCR reads in MiXCR, one entry per CDR3 protein. The table lists approximately 1,000,000 distinct CDR3 sequences, under 30% of them singletons. Germline-derived CDR1 and CDR2 are SGHKS and YYEKEE (reference sequence). The CDR3 consists of 15 residues. Trimming removed 4 bases from V and 2 bases from J, with 13 bases in between. Sequencing was performed on PBMCs, mostly from graft donor cells, taken 360 days after TCRalphabeta/CD19-depleted stem cell transplant. The receptor's source is a boy younger than two who had a stem cell transplant for SCID, so the T cells may come from the graft donor. V usage is TRBV5-5 and J usage is TRBJ2-1; D call uncertain. CDR3 sequence (DNA): TGTGCCAGCAGCCTCGCGGTAGCAGCCTACAATGAGCAGTTCTTC. Its translation is CASSLAVAAYNEQFF.